The following is a T cell receptor beta chain sequence with its context. Germline loops: CDR1 SQVTM, CDR2 ANQGSEA. The V end was cut by 6 bases, the J end by 8 bases, with 7 bases between. CDR3 size: 9 residues. This entry is derived from a study of technical replicates of blood from a few donors. Here immunoSEQ multiplex PCR was the method, and the copy in TCRdb shows in-frame clones only, minus some. The table has about 82,000 clones, roughly 90% seen once. This clonotype was sampled from a human donor in good health. This chain connects TRBV29-1 to TRBJ1-2; the D is unclear. Sequenced: T cells isolated from PBMCs. CDR3 nucleotides: TGCAGCGTGGGGAGAGGCTACACCTTC. This encodes CSVGRGYTF.